The rows below give T cell receptor beta chains drawn from one sample of a study of blood T cell repertoires in COVID-19. Repertoires were generated with immunoSEQ multiplex PCR, while TCRdb's copy carries only in-frame clones and drops some. Of approximately 150,000 clones in the sample, approximately 84% were seen once. Sequencing was carried out using PBMCs or T cells enriched from blood (not recorded which). The origin of the receptors is a human donor with acute COVID-19. The donor label of this sample is uncertain. The CDR3 runs from the conserved cysteine through the conserved F or W. A D gene is named only where the DNA matches it firmly. A clone size is listed for some rows: how often the clone was seen (once, few, many), or a class if it is expanded.

>NA|TRBV7-2|NA|TRBJ2-1
CASSSPVYNEQFF
TGTGCCAGCAGCTCCCCGGTCTACAATGAGCAGTTCTTC
>NA|TRBV27|NA|TRBJ1-2
CASSLSRLGVGYGYTF
TGTGCCAGCAGTTTATCGAGGTTAGGGGTGGGCTATGGCTACACCTTC
>TRBD1|TRBV18|NA|TRBJ2-3
CASSPPGGDTQYF
TGTGCCAGCTCGCCGCCAGGGGGAGATACGCAGTATTTT
>NA|TRBV4-1|NA|TRBJ1-2
CASSHVLGGANYGYTF
TGCGCCAGCAGCCACGTCCTGGGGGGAGCTAACTATGGCTACACCTTC
>NA|TRBV10-3|NA|TRBJ1-1
CAISGQPKNTEAFF
TGTGCCATCAGCGGACAGCCCAAGAACACTGAAGCTTTCTTT
>TRBD1|TRBV3-1/TRBV3-2|once|TRBJ1-2
CASSQRRTGNGYTF
TGTGCCAGCAGCCAACGGCGGACAGGGAATGGCTACACCTTC
>NA|TRBV10-3|NA|TRBJ1-2
CAISEGGSRTYGYTF
TGTGCCATCAGTGAGGGGGGGTCGAGAACCTATGGCTACACCTTC
>TRBD2|TRBV4-1|NA|TRBJ2-2
CASSQDEAGANTGELFF
TGCGCCAGCAGCCAAGATGAAGCGGGGGCCAACACCGGGGAGCTGTTTTTT
>TRBD2|TRBV5-4|NA|TRBJ2-5
CASSFGSGAGETQYF
TGTGCCAGCAGCTTCGGCAGCGGGGCCGGGGAGACCCAGTACTTC
>NA|TRBV6-4|NA|TRBJ2-1
CASSVESRTYNEQFF
TGTGCCAGCAGTGTAGAGTCGCGGACCTACAATGAGCAGTTCTTC
>TRBD1|TRBV12-3/TRBV12-4|NA|TRBJ1-1
CATDGQGGTEAFF
TGTGCCACGGACGGACAGGGGGGCACTGAAGCTTTCTTT
>TRBD1|TRBV18|NA|TRBJ1-5
CASSLDRGPYQPQHF
TGTGCCAGCTCACTCGACAGGGGACCCTATCAGCCCCAGCATTTT
>TRBD2|TRBV20-1|NA|TRBJ2-1
CSGRGYNEQFF
TGCAGCGGGAGGGGGTACAATGAGCAGTTCTTC
>TRBD1|TRBV19|few|TRBJ1-4
CASRDRLVYEKLFF
TGTGCCAGCAGGGACAGGCTGGTTTACGAAAAACTGTTTTTT
>NA|TRBV12-3/TRBV12-4|NA|TRBJ2-7
CASSLAVYEQYF
TGTGCCAGCAGTTTGGCGGTTTACGAGCAGTACTTC
>NA|TRBV6-1|NA|TRBJ1-5
CASSEMGSGVPQHF
TGTGCCAGCAGTGAAATGGGGAGCGGGGTGCCCCAGCATTTT
>NA|TRBV6-1|NA|TRBJ1-1
CASSEAGASWAFF
TGTGCCAGCAGTGAAGCTGGGGCTTCTTGGGCTTTCTTT
>TRBD2|TRBV9|NA|TRBJ2-7
CASSARPQAGPYEQYF
TGTGCCAGCAGCGCCCGACCTCAAGCGGGGCCCTACGAGCAGTACTTC
>TRBD2|TRBV6-6|few|TRBJ2-1
CASTPTSGAYNEQFF
TGTGCCAGCACTCCGACTAGCGGGGCCTACAATGAGCAGTTCTTC
>NA|TRBV5-8|NA|TRBJ1-1
CASSNRKAEAFF
TGTGCCAGCAGTAACAGGAAGGCTGAAGCTTTCTTT
>NA|TRBV19|NA|TRBJ2-3
CASRTGPGTDTQYF
TGTGCCAGCCGAACAGGGCCAGGGACAGATACGCAGTATTTT
>NA|TRBV9|few|TRBJ2-5
CASSVDPHSSGVKETQYF
TGTGCCAGCAGCGTAGATCCACACAGCTCAGGGGTAAAAGAGACCCAGTACTTC
>TRBD1|TRBV5-5|NA|TRBJ1-2
CASSFGQGDFYTF
TGTGCCAGCAGCTTTGGACAGGGAGACTTCTACACCTTC
>NA|TRBV5-4|few|TRBJ1-2
CASSLAGAPYGYTF
TGTGCCAGCAGCTTGGCAGGGGCCCCCTATGGCTACACCTTC
>NA|TRBV5-4|NA|TRBJ1-1
CASSLWGSRGFGTEAFF
TGTGCCAGCAGCTTGTGGGGGTCTAGGGGGTTTGGTACTGAAGCTTTCTTT
>TRBD1|TRBV19|NA|TRBJ2-4
CASSISGQGDIQYF
TGTGCCAGTAGTATTAGCGGACAGGGGGACATTCAGTACTTC
>NA|TRBV13|NA|TRBJ2-2
CASSPEGGEVTGELFF
TGTGCCAGCAGCCCAGAAGGAGGGGAGGTCACCGGGGAGCTGTTTTTT
>NA|TRBV5-6|NA|TRBJ2-5
CASSFGQPEETQYF
TGTGCCAGCAGCTTCGGACAGCCAGAGGAGACCCAGTACTTC
>NA|TRBV4-1|NA|TRBJ1-4
CASSQEEGIRERLGEKLFF
TGCGCCAGCAGCCAAGAGGAGGGGATTCGGGAGAGGTTGGGCGAAAAACTGTTTTTT
>NA|TRBV3-1/TRBV3-2|once|TRBJ1-1
CASSQGGGGEAFF
TGTGCCAGCAGCCAAGGAGGCGGCGGGGAAGCTTTCTTT
>NA|TRBV7-2|once|TRBJ1-2
CASSPERGYGYTF
TGTGCCAGCAGTCCCGAGAGGGGGTATGGCTACACCTTC
>TRBD2|TRBV3-1/TRBV3-2|NA|TRBJ2-7
CASSQDASGGYEQYF
TGTGCCAGCAGCCAAGACGCGAGCGGGGGTTACGAGCAGTACTTC
>TRBD1|TRBV15|NA|TRBJ1-3
CATSRGDRGSTGNTIYF
TGTGCCACCAGCAGAGGGGACAGGGGGTCTACTGGAAACACCATATATTTT
>NA|TRBV2|NA|TRBJ1-6
CASTQIRDSPLHF
TGTGCCAGCACCCAAATTCGGGATTCACCCCTCCACTTT
>NA|TRBV3-1/TRBV3-2|NA|TRBJ2-5
CASSQDLVSRRLETQYF
TGTGCCAGCAGCCAAGACTTGGTATCGAGGCGTTTGGAGACCCAGTACTTC
>TRBD1|TRBV29-1|NA|TRBJ2-5
CGGTGVETQYF
TGCGGCGGGACAGGGGTGGAGACCCAGTACTTC
>NA|TRBV18|NA|TRBJ1-1
CASSPIGTVNTEAFF
TGTGCCAGCTCACCAATCGGGACTGTGAACACTGAAGCTTTCTTT
>NA|TRBV9|NA|TRBJ2-7
CASSVGSGARPTYEQYF
TGTGCCAGCAGCGTAGGGTCAGGCGCCCGGCCTACCTACGAGCAGTACTTC
>TRBD1|TRBV19|NA|TRBJ2-2
CASRRQGASNTGELFF
TGTGCCAGTAGGCGACAGGGGGCCTCGAACACCGGGGAGCTGTTTTTT